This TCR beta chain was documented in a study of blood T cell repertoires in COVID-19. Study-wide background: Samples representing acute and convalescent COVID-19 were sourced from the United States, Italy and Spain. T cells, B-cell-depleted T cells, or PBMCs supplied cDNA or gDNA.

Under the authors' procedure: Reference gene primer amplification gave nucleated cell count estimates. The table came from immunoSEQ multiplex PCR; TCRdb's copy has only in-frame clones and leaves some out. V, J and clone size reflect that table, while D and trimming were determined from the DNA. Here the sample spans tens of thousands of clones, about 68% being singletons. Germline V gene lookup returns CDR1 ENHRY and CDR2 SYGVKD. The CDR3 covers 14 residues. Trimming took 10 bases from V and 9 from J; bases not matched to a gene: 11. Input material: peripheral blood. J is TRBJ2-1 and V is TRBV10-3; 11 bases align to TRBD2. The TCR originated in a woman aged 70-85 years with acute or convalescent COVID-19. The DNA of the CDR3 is TGTGCCACCACGGGACTAGCGGAAGGGTCTGAGCAGTTCTTC. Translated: CATTGLAEGSEQFF.